This T cell receptor (beta chain) emerged from a study of molecular identifiers for immune sequencing clone quantification (dated by TCRdb to the late 2010s). Regarding the study in general: For a replicate experiment, RNA from around 20,000 or 99,000 naive CD8 T cells was divided into five aliquots, of which four were sequenced. This methods study used CD8 T cells to benchmark TCR RNA copy counting and molecular-identifier clustering-based TCR repertoire sequencing (MIDCIRS).

The sample holds one count of this clonotype. Its antigen target is currently unknown. Base qualities are missing; no much larger clone stands one base away. Evidence from one read is weak. Libraries were made using PCR. Sequencing took place on an Illumina HiSeq 4000. Bulk TCR libraries were made following a previously described method, with the TCR primers given in Table S5. The Qiagen AllPrep DNA/RNA kit was used to purify total RNA. Before analysis, reads from multiple sequencing runs of one library were combined. The study's processing was this. Reads were retained only if the reads had an exact TCR constant sequence, and the retained reads were trimmed to 150 nt and grouped according to their 12-nt molecular barcodes. Reads inside each barcode group were sub-clustered using a 15% Levenshtein threshold, and a quality-weighted consensus sequence was constructed for each RNA molecule. Non-functional sequences were excluded, and lower-count sequences lying one edit away from another sequence were also excluded. Barcode sub-clusters with fewer than 20% of the maximum read count were removed, based on fitting two negative binomial distributions. TCRdb itself trimmed the public reads at Q25 with fastp, ran MiXCR and retained productive beta chains. All rows with the same CDR3 protein become a single entry with the most common DNA and genes. In this record, the V and J calls reflect TCRdb's handling and not the investigators' own analysis. The sample includes 490,000 or so distinct CDR3 sequences, with 20% to 25% observed a single time. The ten most abundant clones make up around 0.84% of the sample.

Libraries of naive CD8 T cells were generated from roughly 20,000 to 1,000,000 sorted cells, with 10%, 30% or 50% of the purified RNA used. Naive CD8 T cells, defined as CD8+CD4-CCR7+CD45RA+, were FACS-sorted into RLT Plus buffer on a BD FACSAria II. To test detection sensitivity, Jurkat RNA equal to over nine TCR copies was added to samples of about 19,000-1,100,000 naive CD8 T cells. Enrichment of CD8 T cells was done with RosetteSep CD8+ T Cell Enrichment Cocktail plus Ficoll-Paque, and ACK red cell lysis came afterward. Study-wide conclusions, independent of this receptor: In CMV-specific effector cells, clones with more than 20 RNA copies contained over 99% of molecules, whereas in naive cells such clones contained under 1% of molecules. Without barcode sub-clustering, chimeric consensus sequences inflated TCR diversity; chimeras reached as high as 47%. Modeling indicated about 3 TCR RNA copies recovered per cell, compared with around 10 by digital PCR, which implies a capture efficiency of approximately 30%. Spiked-in Jurkat TCR RNA equal to a single cell's worth was reported to be detectable even within 1,200,000 naive CD8 T cells. Highly expanded clone sizes could be underestimated because identical TCR molecules may share a barcode. The naive libraries included spiked-in Jurkat TCR RNA (roughly 9 copies' worth), and this RNA is not part of the donor repertoire.

From cysteine to phenylalanine, the CDR3 is 14 amino acids long. CDR3 DNA is the only sequence kept; it has 42 bases, read in frame from the first base. According to the germline V gene (reference sequence), CDR1 reads LNHNV and CDR2 reads YYDKDF. V lost 0 bases and J lost 3 bases; the stretch between them is 8 bases long. This clonotype was sampled from a human donor in good health. Some libraries in this study had Jurkat cell RNA spiked in. The V and J segments used are TRBV15 and TRBJ1-2; a weak D assignment points to TRBD1 (5 bases agree). The sequenced sample consisted of naive CD8+ T cells from blood, with Jurkat cell RNA spiked in. The cell subset or site tag for this specimen amounts to: FACS-sorted CD8+CD4-CCR7+CD45RA+ naive T cells. The CDR3 here reads CATSRDQTDYGYTF. The base sequence is TGTGCCACCAGCAGAGATCAGACAGACTATGGCTACACCTTC.